This entry describes one T cell receptor (beta chain). Its antigen is unknown. This record belongs to a study of human T cells and chemical hapten exposure. About the research overall: Yields of TCR per sample differed, chiefly owing to small differences in pooled library volume. Whole-study findings and limits: A positive correlation with patch test score was shown by PT1 expanded TCR counts. TCRs at high frequency, those above 1 in 1000, did not change with DPC sensitization.

The ends lost 6 bases at V and 2 bases at J; junction bases unmatched: 7. From germline, CDR1 is DFQATT and CDR2 SNEGSKA (reference sequence). There are 14 residues in the CDR3. Time point of the sample: pre-sensitization, week 0. The treatment here: therapeutic diphenylcyclopropenone sensitization with weekly scalp DPC. The study used a library that attached unique molecular identifiers to individual cDNA molecules. TCRdb re-called the RACE reads through MiXCR, storing one row per CDR3 protein. The sample yields approximately 77,000 distinct CDR3 sequences, around 15% seen once. V and J are TRBV20-1 and TRBJ2-4; 7 bases line up with TRBD2. This specimen was whole blood, taken in connection with sensitization to the hapten diphenylcyclopropenone (DPC). The clonotype originates from a woman aged 45-65 years with alopecia areata. Some clones in this sample may be carry-over from other donors' samples. CDR3 coding DNA: TGCAGTGCATGGGACTACCAGACCAAAAACATTCAGTACTTC. Protein: CSAWDYQTKNIQYF.